These T cell receptor beta chains were read from a single sample in a study of CD8 T cells in Susac syndrome. A single record per CDR3 protein comes from TCRdb applying MiXCR to the immunoSEQ multiplex PCR reads. The sample shows 65,000 to 75,000 distinct CDR3 sequences, roughly 94% of them seen only once. Sequencing used CD8+ T cells from PBMCs. These receptors were taken from a human donor in good health. Each CDR3 is given with its conserved first and last residue. A D gene is named only where the DNA matches it firmly. Clone size is shown for a subset of rows, as once, few, many or a class of expanded clone.

abundance | len | j_gene | d_gene | v_gene | CDR3aa | CDR3nt
- | 17 | TRBJ1-4 | - | TRBV15 | CATSRDYLGGTNEKLFF | TGTGCCACCAGCAGAGATTATCTGGGGGGCACTAATGAAAAACTGTTTTTT
- | 12 | TRBJ1-2 | - | TRBV13 | CASSSSVYGYTF | TGTGCCAGCAGCTCTTCAGTTTATGGCTACACCTTC
- | 16 | TRBJ2-7 | TRBD2 | TRBV11-2 | CASSPGTSGWSYEQYF | TGTGCCAGCAGCCCGGGAACTAGCGGGTGGTCCTACGAGCAGTACTTC
once | 16 | TRBJ2-3 | - | TRBV5-1 | CASRFQGKVWTDTQYF | TGCGCCAGCAGGTTTCAGGGGAAAGTTTGGACAGATACGCAGTATTTT
- | 16 | TRBJ2-1 | - | TRBV10-3 | CAISESRAGAGDEQFF | TGTGCCATCAGTGAGTCGAGGGCGGGGGCTGGGGATGAGCAGTTCTTC
- | 15 | TRBJ2-1 | TRBD2 | TRBV30 | CAWRVRTSHYNEQFF | TGTGCCTGGAGGGTAAGGACTAGCCATTACAATGAGCAGTTCTTC
- | 13 | TRBJ2-1 | - | TRBV5-1 | CASSPTSYNEQFF | TGCGCCAGCAGTCCGACTTCCTACAATGAGCAGTTCTTC
- | 14 | TRBJ1-1 | - | TRBV2 | CASSEYQMNTEAFF | TGTGCCAGCAGTGAATACCAGATGAACACTGAAGCTTTCTTT
- | 15 | TRBJ1-6 | - | TRBV3-1 | CASSQDLGNNSPLHF | TGTGCCAGCAGCCAAGATTTGGGAAATAATTCACCCCTCCACTTT
- | 11 | TRBJ2-3 | - | TRBV7-8 | CASLDLFTQYF | TGTGCCAGCCTGGACCTCTTTACGCAGTATTTT
- | 14 | TRBJ1-1 | TRBD1 | TRBV7-9 | CASTPRTGQGEAFF | TGTGCCAGCACCCCTAGGACAGGCCAGGGGGAAGCTTTCTTT
- | 14 | TRBJ2-5 | - | TRBV4-1 | CASSPRGGRETQYF | TGCGCCAGCAGCCCCCGAGGGGGAAGGGAGACCCAGTACTTC
- | 15 | TRBJ1-1 | TRBD1 | TRBV12-5 | CASGWGQGVDAEAFF | TGTGCTAGTGGTTGGGGACAGGGGGTCGACGCTGAAGCTTTCTTT
- | 18 | TRBJ2-7 | TRBD1 | TRBV7-9 | CASSRFGQGNPQDYEQYF | TGTGCCAGCAGCCGATTCGGACAGGGGAATCCTCAGGACTACGAGCAGTACTTC
once | 14 | TRBJ2-1 | - | TRBV3-1 | CASSQASGADEQFF | TGTGCCAGCAGCCAGGCCTCGGGGGCCGATGAGCAGTTCTTC
- | 14 | TRBJ2-7 | - | TRBV2 | CASRRTLSSYEQYF | TGTGCCAGCAGGAGGACACTTAGCTCCTACGAGCAGTACTTC
- | 15 | TRBJ2-1 | - | TRBV3-1 | CASRDSVSSYNEQFF | TGTGCCAGCAGGGACAGTGTTAGCTCCTACAATGAGCAGTTCTTC
once | 16 | TRBJ2-1 | TRBD2 | TRBV4-1 | CASSQDRLAGDNEQFF | TGCGCCAGCAGCCAAGATCGACTAGCGGGAGACAATGAGCAGTTCTTC
- | 13 | TRBJ2-5 | - | TRBV27 | CASSSGPLWTQYF | TGTGCCAGCAGTTCAGGACCCCTGTGGACCCAGTACTTC
- | 13 | TRBJ1-6 | - | TRBV27 | CASSWGPGSPLHF | TGTGCCAGCAGTTGGGGGCCCGGGTCACCCCTCCACTTT
- | 17 | TRBJ2-2 | - | TRBV20-1 | CSAIPHAGIPNTGELFF | TGCAGTGCCATACCCCATGCGGGAATCCCTAACACCGGGGAGCTGTTTTTT
once | 15 | TRBJ2-2 | - | TRBV28 | CASRVDSANTGELFF | TGTGCCAGCAGGGTAGACAGCGCGAACACCGGGGAGCTGTTTTTT